This T cell receptor beta chain was profiled in a study of OX40 agonist ivuxolimab in advanced cancers. Study-level points and caveats: With doses of 0.1-3.0 mg/kg, partial responders showed among the lowest clonal expansion.

The CDR3 consists of 13 residues. Trimming removed 3 bases at V and 2 bases at J, with 8 bases between. Germline V gene data show CDR1 as MNHEY and CDR2 as SMNVEV (reference sequence). No patient had autoimmune disease or received systemic immunosuppression. This clone was detected only a few times. Its antigen is not identified. The table came from immunoSEQ multiplex PCR; TCRdb's copy has only in-frame clones and leaves some out. The sample has 94,000 or so clones; approximately 80% are singletons. V gene TRBV27 combines with J gene TRBJ2-7; D unclear. Sequenced here: CD4+ or CD8+ T cells sorted from blood, sampled in a trial of the OX40 agonist ivuxolimab. The sequence derives from an adult with an advanced solid tumor such as melanoma, head and neck, liver or kidney cancer. CDR3: CASSLGRPYEQYF. The CDR3 bases are TGTGCCAGCAGTTTGGGTAGGCCCTACGAGCAGTACTTC.